The 16 T cell receptor beta chains given below trace back to one sample, sequenced in a study of blood T cell repertoires in COVID-19. This table comes from immunoSEQ multiplex PCR, and its TCRdb copy is limited to in-frame clones, with some not included. The sample records about 91,000 clones, over 75% being singletons. Input material: peripheral blood. The receptors originated from a man aged 70 or older with acute or convalescent COVID-19.

This chain joins TRBV18 and TRBJ1-1; 7 bases are a match to TRBD1. The CDR3 is made up of 13 amino acids. CDR1 is KGHSH and CDR2 is LQKENI in the germline V gene. V shed 6 bases, J shed 10 bases, and the junction held 11 bases outside the gene matches. CDR3 protein: CASSPGQASPAFF. The CDR3 coding sequence is TGTGCCAGCTCCCCCGGACAGGCGAGCCCAGCTTTCTTT.

The chain is built from TRBV27 and TRBJ2-1; 7 positions match TRBD1. Germline assignment: CDR1 MNHEY and CDR2 SMNVEV (reference sequence). This CDR3 has 14 residues. J was trimmed by 5 bases and V by 1 base; bases with no gene match: 2. CDR3 DNA: TGTGCCAGCAGTTTATTAGGGGGCAACAATGAGCAGTTCTTC. The encoded protein is CASSLLGGNNEQFF.

The chain employs TRBV7-9 and TRBJ1-5; tentative D call: TRBD1 (5 bases). V was pared by 0 bases and J by 3 bases, with 12 bases between. From germline, CDR1 is SEHNR and CDR2 FQNEAQ (reference sequence). The CDR3 is 16 residues long. CDR3 sequence: CASSLAHSGNNQPQHF. In nucleotides, the CDR3 is TGTGCCAGCAGCTTAGCGCATTCAGGGAACAATCAGCCCCAGCATTTT.

The genes are TRBV20-1 and TRBJ1-1; D is perhaps TRBD1 (6 bases). V shed 3 bases and J shed 1 base, with 12 bases lying between them. Germline CDR1 is DFQATT and CDR2 is SNEGSKA (reference sequence). There are 14 residues in the CDR3. This CDR3 reads CSASLPRGNTEAFF. The CDR3, as DNA: TGCAGTGCTAGTCTACCCAGGGGGAACACTGAAGCTTTCTTT.

This clone showed up just a few times. The rearrangement links TRBV19 to TRBJ2-3; 7 nucleotides match TRBD1. The ends lost 8 bases at V and 3 bases at J; junction bases unmatched: 8. Germline loops: CDR1 LNHDA, CDR2 SQIVND (reference sequence). CDR3 length: 14 residues. For the CDR3, the DNA is TGTGCCAGTGGAACAGGGGTACCAACAGATACGCAGTATTTT. Amino acids: CASGTGVPTDTQYF.

The chain recombines TRBV6-5 with TRBJ2-1; 10 nucleotides match TRBD1. Trimming removed 10 bases from V and 9 bases from J; junction bases left unmatched: 12. The V gene's germline CDR1 is MNHEY and CDR2 SVGAGI. The CDR3 runs 14 residues. As DNA, the CDR3 is TGTGCCACAAAAGGGACAGGGGACTACGGTGAGCAGTTCTTC. Its protein product is CATKGTGDYGEQFF.

This chain connects TRBV18 to TRBJ1-1; 10 bases line up with TRBD1. Trimming at V came to 8 bases and at J to 12 bases, leaving 9 bases not matched to a gene. Germline loops: CDR1 KGHSH, CDR2 LQKENI. There are 12 residues in the CDR3. The CDR3 reads CASAPGQGRTFF. CDR3 nucleotide sequence: TGTGCCAGCGCGCCGGGACAGGGGAGGACTTTCTTT. The entire variable domain, with the rest obtained from reference TRBV18 and TRBJ1-1, is as follows: NAGVMQNPRHLVRRRGQEARLRCSPMKGHSHVYWYRQLPEEGLKFMVYLQKENIIDESGMPKERFSAEFPKEGPSILRIQQVVRGDSAAYFCASAPGQGRTFFGQGTRLTVV.

The gene calls are TRBV6-5 and TRBJ1-1, with TRBD1 identical over 8 bases. The CDR3 consists of 15 residues. V lost 2 bases, J lost 4 bases, and 6 bases stayed unmatched. The germline V gene has CDR1 MNHEY and CDR2 SVGAGI. In nucleotides, the CDR3 is TGTGCCAGCAGTTACGGGCAGGGGGCGATCACTGAAGCTTTCTTT. This sequence encodes CASSYGQGAITEAFF.

V and J are TRBV2 and TRBJ1-5, with D possibly being TRBD1 (5 bases). The germline gives CDR1 SNHLY, CDR2 FYNNEI. Between the trimmed V and J ends, which lost 7 bases and 1 base, there was a span of 8 bases. This CDR3 has 13 amino acids. The CDR3 spells CASNGGSNQPQHF. For the CDR3, the DNA is TGTGCCAGCAACGGGGGGAGCAATCAGCCCCAGCATTTT.

The chain is built from TRBV7-2 and TRBJ2-1; 8 bases map to TRBD2. The CDR3 is 15 residues long. CDR1 is SGHTA and CDR2 is FQGNSA in the germline V gene. J gave up 6 bases and V 3 bases, and 7 bases lay outside the gene matches. CDR3: CASSFSGSSRNEQFF. CDR3 nucleotides: TGTGCCAGCAGCTTCAGCGGGAGTAGTCGCAATGAGCAGTTCTTC.

DNA of the CDR3: TGCGCCAGCAGCCAGACAGGGAGCACAGATACGCAGTATTTT. This translates into CASSQTGSTDTQYF. V usage is TRBV4-1 and J usage is TRBJ2-3; TRBD1 agrees at 7 bases. Germline loops: CDR1 MGHRA, CDR2 YSYEKL. Trimming removed 3 bases from V and 0 bases from J; junction bases left unmatched: 0. The CDR3 runs to 14 residues.

This rearrangement joins TRBV28 to TRBJ2-7; D perhaps matches TRBD1 (6 bases). This CDR3 is built from 15 residues. V was pared by 5 bases and J by 2 bases, with 16 bases between. Germline loops: CDR1 MDHEN, CDR2 SYDVKM. The CDR3 here is CASSPPGHQAYEQYF. The CDR3 region has the DNA TGTGCCAGCAGTCCCCCGGGACACCAAGCCTACGAGCAGTACTTC.

This clone was found once. The chain employs TRBV7-6 and TRBJ2-1; perhaps TRBD2 as D (6 bases). From germline, CDR1 is SGHVS and CDR2 FNYEAQ. This CDR3 spans 15 amino acids. V lost 5 bases, J lost 0 bases, and 11 bases lay in between. The CDR3 is CASSQGRGSYNEQFF. The CDR3 bases are TGTGCCAGCAGCCAAGGGCGGGGCTCCTACAATGAGCAGTTCTTC.

This chain joins TRBV24-1 and TRBJ1-1; 7 nucleotides line up with TRBD1. This CDR3 has 12 amino acids. Germline trimming cut 2 bases from V and 7 bases from J; bases unmatched to any gene: 0. CDR1 and CDR2 (germline): KGHDR, SFDVKD. As DNA, the CDR3 is TGTGCCACCAGTGATTGGACAGGTGAAGCTTTCTTT. This sequence encodes CATSDWTGEAFF.

CDR3 nucleotides: TGTGCCTGGAGTGTAGGCAGCCGGGGGTACAGCGCGAACACCGGGGAGCTGTTTTTT. This encodes CAWSVGSRGYSANTGELFF. The chain recombines TRBV30 with TRBJ2-2, with a weak D call TRBD2 (6 bases). Germline V CDR1 and CDR2: GTSNPN, SVGIG (reference sequence). V lost 0 bases, J lost 0 bases, and 20 bases lay in between. The CDR3 consists of 19 residues.

This chain uses TRBV5-1 with TRBJ1-4; 11 bases map to TRBD1. V lost 4 bases, J lost 2 bases, and 4 bases stayed unmatched. This CDR3 region has 16 residues. CDR1 is SGHRS, CDR2 YFSETQ, per germline. The CDR3 reads CASSLDRGPTNEKLFF. CDR3 nucleotide sequence: TGCGCCAGCAGCCTGGACAGGGGGCCTACTAATGAAAAACTGTTTTTT.